These 22 T cell receptor beta chains were all obtained from the same sample, sequenced in a study of T-cell memory formation after mild COVID-19 (TCRdb year 2021). The library was produced with 5' RACE. The reads were generated on an Illumina NovaSeq 6000. TCRdb cleaned the public reads at Q25 with fastp, built clones with MiXCR and kept in-frame beta chains. Duplicate CDR3 protein sequences are folded into a single record with the most common DNA and genes. This sample comprises some 190,000 distinct CDR3 sequences, around 16% of them detected only once. Clones ranked in the top ten supply about 1.9% of the sample. The sequenced sample was PBMCs or a T cell subset sorted from them (not recorded which). The receptors were gathered from an adult woman who had mild COVID-19 (a few samples of this study predate the infection). The sample titles of this study are shuffled in the database, so cell type and time point are left out; the donor was told from shared clones.

This clonotype was recorded a few times. V usage is TRBV24-1 and J usage is TRBJ1-2; 7 nucleotides match TRBD1. The CDR3 extends over 15 amino acids. V dropped 5 bases and J dropped 0; count of bases not matched to a gene: 5. Per the germline V gene, CDR1 is KGHDR and CDR2 is SFDVKD. For the CDR3, the DNA is TGTGCCACCAGTGGGGGACAGAAAGCTAACTATGGCTACACCTTC. Its translation: CATSGGQKANYGYTF.

This clonotype was counted between two and nine times. This chain connects TRBV4-3 to TRBJ2-7; D not resolved. V was cut by 0 bases and J by 7 bases, with 13 bases left in between. In germline, CDR1 is LGHNA, CDR2 YSLEER. This CDR3 is built from 14 residues. CDR3 in amino acids: CASSQDVGVGEQYF. In DNA form, the CDR3 reads TGCGCCAGCAGCCAAGATGTAGGCGTCGGGGAGCAGTACTTC.

A few counts support this clonotype. The V gene is TRBV4-3, the J gene TRBJ2-1, with 7 bases lining up with TRBD2. The V gene's germline CDR1 is LGHNA and CDR2 YSLEER. The junction had 5 bases not matched to a gene; V was cut back by 0 bases and J by 3 bases. The CDR3 sequence is 16 residues long. DNA for the CDR3: TGCGCCAGCAGCCAAGAAGAGCGGGATTTCTACAATGAGCAGTTCTTC. It specifies CASSQEERDFYNEQFF.

The rearrangement links TRBV9 to TRBJ2-1; 14 bases match TRBD2. The germline gives CDR1 SGDLS, CDR2 YYNGEE. The CDR3 has 16 amino acids. Germline trimming cut 4 bases from V and 6 bases from J; bases unmatched to any gene: 6. The CDR3 DNA sequence: TGTGCCAGCAGCCCCAGACTAGCGGGAGGGCTCAATGAGCAGTTCTTC. Translated: CASSPRLAGGLNEQFF.

This clonotype was seen more than once but under ten times. The chain couples TRBV11-2 to TRBJ1-1, with a weak D call TRBD1 (6 bases). CDR1 and CDR2 from the germline V gene are SGHAT and FQNNGV. CDR3 length equals 13 residues. V lost 1 base and J lost 10, with 13 bases in between. CDR3 in amino acids: CASSLVEGVGAFF. The CDR3 DNA sequence: TGTGCCAGCAGCTTAGTCGAGGGGGTGGGAGCTTTCTTT. The whole variable domain, filled in from reference TRBV11-2 and TRBJ1-1, reads EAGVAQSPRYKIIEKRQSVAFWCNPISGHATLYWYQQILGQGPKLLIQFQNNGVVDDSQLPKDRFSAERLKGVDSTLKIQPAKLEDSAVYLCASSLVEGVGAFFGQGTRLTVV.

This clonotype was detected a few times. V and J are TRBV19 and TRBJ2-3, with D possibly matching TRBD2 (6 bases). The V and J ends lost 1 base and 4 bases respectively, with 12 bases between them. CDR3 length: 15 amino acids. The germline gives CDR1 LNHDA, CDR2 SQIVND (reference sequence). The chain's CDR3 is CASSIGPAGPDTQYF. CDR3 in DNA: TGTGCCAGTAGTATAGGCCCAGCGGGCCCAGATACGCAGTATTTT. Supplemented by reference TRBV19 and TRBJ2-3, the full variable domain reads DGGITQSPKYLFRKEGQNVTLSCEQNLNHDAMYWYRQDPGQGLRLIYYSQIVNDFQKGDIAEGYSVSREKKESFPLTVTSAQKNPTAFYLCASSIGPAGPDTQYFGPGTRLTVL.

This clonotype showed up just a few times. The V gene is TRBV9, the J gene TRBJ2-1; possible D gene TRBD2, 5 bases. CDR1 is SGDLS and CDR2 is YYNGEE in the germline V gene. CDR3 length: 15 amino acids. V lost 4 bases and J 0 bases, leaving 11 bases between the germline ends. The chain's CDR3 is CASSSRRDSYNEQFF. The CDR3 nucleotides are TGTGCCAGCAGCTCCCGTCGGGACTCCTACAATGAGCAGTTCTTC. The full variable domain, with the rest looked up from reference TRBV9 and TRBJ2-1, is DSGVTQTPKHLITATGQRVTLRCSPRSGDLSVYWYQQSLDQGLQFLIQYYNGEERAKGNILERFSAQQFPDLHSELNLSSLELGDSALYFCASSSRRDSYNEQFFGPGTRLTVL.

This clonotype showed up just once. The chain couples TRBV19 to TRBJ1-2; TRBD1 matches 8 bases. After removal of 4 bases from V and 4 bases from J, the junction contained 5 bases not matched to a gene. The length of the CDR3 is 14 residues. The V gene's germline CDR1 is LNHDA and CDR2 SQIVND (reference sequence). The CDR3 bases are TGTGCCAGTAGTACGCTGACAGGGGCCTATGGCTACACCTTC. Its protein is CASSTLTGAYGYTF.

The chain has TRBV5-6 and TRBJ2-7; D is undetermined. The CDR3 sequence is 12 residues long. From germline, CDR1 is SGHDT and CDR2 YYEEEE. V dropped 4 bases and J dropped 7 bases, with 12 bases sitting between them. The CDR3 sequence is CASSLRTEEQYF. Here the CDR3 DNA reads TGTGCCAGCAGCCTGAGGACCGAGGAGCAGTACTTC.

A few counts support this clonotype. V usage is TRBV12-3 or TRBV12-4 and J usage is TRBJ2-1; weak D call: TRBD1 (5 bases). V lost 6 bases to trimming and J lost 10 bases, with 16 bases between them. The CDR3 runs 13 residues. The CDR3 DNA reads as TGTGCCAGCAGCCCCGAGGAGCCAGGGGAGCAGTTCTTC. Encoded protein: CASSPEEPGEQFF.

The V call is TRBV7-2, the J call TRBJ1-6; 9 bases align to TRBD1. This CDR3 region has 17 residues. With 4 bases clipped from V and 6 bases from J, the junction kept 10 bases outside the gene matches. Germline lookup yields CDR1 SGHTA and CDR2 FQGNSA. The CDR3 bases are TGTGCCAGCAGCTCGCACGGACAGGGGTTCGGTAATTCACCCCTCCACTTT. It codes for CASSSHGQGFGNSPLHF.

The chain has TRBV21-1 and TRBJ2-7; TRBD1, the table's D call, lacks a check against the DNA. TRBV21-1 is reported as a pseudogene. This CDR3 contains 15 residues. The CDR3 DNA sequence: TGTGCCAGCAGCACCGGGTGGGACACGCTCTACGAGCAGTACTTC. Encoded protein: CASSTGWDTLYEQYF.

V gene TRBV6-5 combines with J gene TRBJ1-1; D is ambiguous. The CDR3 has 14 residues. V was cut by 6 bases and J by 2 bases, with 13 bases left in between. CDR1 and CDR2 (germline): MNHEY, SVGAGI. This CDR3 is CASRTPPSNTEAFF. DNA for the CDR3: TGTGCCAGCAGAACCCCCCCGAGTAACACTGAAGCTTTCTTT.

This clonotype was found many times. The genes are TRBV20-1 and TRBJ1-3; D perhaps matches TRBD1 (5 bases). The CDR3 spans 14 residues. Germline-derived CDR1 and CDR2 are DFQATT and SNEGSKA (reference sequence). The V and J ends lost 6 bases and 0 bases respectively, with 12 bases between them. CDR3 nucleotide sequence: TGCAGTGCCGGGACTACCTTCTCTGGAAACACCATATATTTT. Translating it yields CSAGTTFSGNTIYF.

This clonotype was seen a few times. The V and J genes are TRBV7-8 and TRBJ1-1; D possibly corresponds to TRBD1 (5 bases). The V end lost 1 base, the J end lost 1 base, and 22 bases lay between the germline ends. The CDR3 length is 19 residues. The V gene's germline CDR1 is SGHVS and CDR2 FQNEAQ. The CDR3 loop reads CASSLVPRGRGFKNTEAFF. CDR3 DNA: TGTGCCAGCAGCTTAGTTCCGAGGGGACGTGGATTTAAGAACACTGAAGCTTTCTTT.

The chain uses TRBV11-2 and TRBJ2-2, with D perhaps TRBD2 (7 bases). CDR1 is SGHAT and CDR2 is FQNNGV in the germline V gene. The V end was cut by 6 bases, the J end by 4 bases, with 15 bases between. This CDR3 contains 15 residues. The DNA for the CDR3 is TGTGCCAGCAGAAATTCCGGGGGGCCCACCGGGGAGCTGTTTTTT. As protein: CASRNSGGPTGELFF.

This clonotype was seen just once. The V and J genes are TRBV6-5 and TRBJ2-1; 7 bases are shared with TRBD2. The CDR3 runs 16 residues. Germline V lookup: CDR1 MNHEY, CDR2 SVGAGI. Unmatched junction bases numbered 13, after V lost 4 bases and J lost 7 bases. The CDR3 is CASSSGRGSLSNEQFF. In nucleotides, the CDR3 is TGTGCCAGCAGTTCTGGGAGGGGTTCTCTCTCAAATGAGCAGTTCTTC.

J is TRBJ2-1 and V is TRBV15; unclear D gene. Deletions cut 0 bases from V and 10 bases from J, with 13 bases between. Germline V CDR1 and CDR2: LNHNV, YYDKDF (reference sequence). CDR3 size: 14 residues. CDR3 sequence: CATSRDRIAEEQFF. The CDR3 region has the DNA TGTGCCACCAGCAGAGACCGTATAGCCGAGGAGCAGTTCTTC.

This clonotype was seen only a few times. The rearrangement uses TRBV7-8 and TRBJ2-3; 9 nucleotides line up with TRBD2. The junction had 8 bases not matched to a gene; V was cut back by 2 bases and J by 2 bases. Per germline, CDR1 SGHVS and CDR2 FQNEAQ. The CDR3 loop spans 17 amino acids. CDR3 protein: CASSLRERLAVTDTQYF. The CDR3, as DNA: TGTGCCAGCAGCTTAAGGGAACGACTAGCGGTCACAGATACGCAGTATTTT.

The V gene is TRBV24-1, the J gene TRBJ2-3; D ambiguous. The germline CDR1 and CDR2 sequences are KGHDR and SFDVKD. The CDR3 length is 15 residues. The V gene lost 1 base and the J gene lost 8 bases, with 15 bases spanning the gap. The CDR3 reads CATSDFGARAGTQYF. The CDR3 DNA is TGTGCCACCAGTGATTTTGGCGCGCGCGCAGGTACGCAGTATTTT.

This clonotype was counted between two and nine times. The chain's CDR3 is CSARGVDYSYNSPLHF. The CDR3 region has the DNA TGCAGTGCTAGAGGTGTGGACTACTCCTATAATTCACCCCTCCACTTT. The rearrangement uses TRBV20-1 and TRBJ1-6; D gene ambiguous. CDR3 length equals 16 residues. Germline V gene lookup returns CDR1 DFQATT and CDR2 SNEGSKA (reference sequence). Trimming stripped 1 base from V and 0 bases from J, with 10 bases between.

This clonotype appeared a few times. Written as DNA, the CDR3 is TGTGCCAGCAGTTCACCGCCACGGGCCGCCAATGAGCAGTTCTTC. This gives the protein CASSSPPRAANEQFF. The chain combines TRBV27 with TRBJ2-1; D is unresolved. From germline, CDR1 is MNHEY and CDR2 SMNVEV (reference sequence). V lost 4 bases and J 6 bases, leaving 16 bases between the germline ends. The length of the CDR3 is 15 residues.